This T cell receptor beta chain was obtained from a study of blood T cell repertoires in COVID-19 (dated by TCRdb to 2018 to 2021). Concerning the study at large: The collaborator samples originated in the United States, Italy and Spain and spanned the acute and convalescent phases of COVID-19. The material from the prospective study consisted of cDNA or gDNA derived from T cells, B-cell-depleted T cells, or PBMCs. Subjects who had been exposed to COVID-19, were actively infected with it, or had recovered from it provided the deeply sampled blood TCRbeta repertoires that made up the dataset. The repertoires were made available in a free public database intended to serve as a resource for research on the immune response to SARS-CoV-2. The samples were drawn from the first 160 participants of the ongoing ImmuneRACE study and from 950 to 1,500 subjects provided by 6 global collaborators. Nearly every sample came with metadata listing a de-identified subject ID, COVID-19 status, age in years and sex. Where available, HLA class I and class II types were taken from metadata supplied by the sample provider and were not determined by assay-based typing.

Note on this clone: What antigen it recognizes has not been identified. Base qualities are not at hand, and no much larger clone is one base apart.

At one collaborating source in Seattle, patients were enrolled during active infection and were followed longitudinally through the course of disease. The collaborating institutions used their own protocols to collect whole blood in K2EDTA tubes. For TCRbeta analysis, collaborators shipped samples as frozen whole blood, isolated PBMCs, or DNA extracted from either of those sample types. TCRbeta CDR3 regions were amplified from genomic DNA by means of the immunoSEQ Assay, a bias-controlled multiplex PCR. As for the original processing: The number of nucleated cells in each sample was estimated by amplification of reference gene primers within the assay. To quantify the absolute abundance of each unique TCRbeta CDR3 rearrangement, sequence reads were collapsed and filtered. Productive Simpson clonality was computed per sample as the square root of Simpson's diversity index over productive rearrangements. This immuneACCESS table, as held by TCRdb, lists in-frame sequences with V and J called but not all clones. Of the missing ones, under half trace to an unresolved V gene in checked studies; the others have no known cause. That table is the source of V, J and clone size, and D and trimming were worked out from the DNA. The sample table holds 98,000 or so clones, of which 89% were seen once. Of the sample, over 5% is held by the ten largest clones.

Trimming takes 3 bases from V and 4 bases from J, and the germline ends sit 14 bases apart. The germline V gene supplies CDR1 SGDLS and CDR2 YYNGEE. The CDR3 sequence holds 14 residues, the cysteine and phenylalanine included. Only CDR3 DNA is held: 42 bases, read in frame from base 1. Results the study describes overall, beyond this receptor: The amount of clinical and demographic metadata varied by source and participant and was provided uncurated.

Sequenced: peripheral blood. The sequence came from a man aged 55 to 69 with COVID-19, enrolled during active disease. Recombination linked TRBV9 to TRBJ2-7, with TRBD2 perhaps the D gene, on 5 matching bases. The CDR3 region: CASSGGAGEYEQYF. The DNA sequence reads TGTGCCAGCAGCGGAGGCGCGGGTGAATACGAGCAGTACTTC.